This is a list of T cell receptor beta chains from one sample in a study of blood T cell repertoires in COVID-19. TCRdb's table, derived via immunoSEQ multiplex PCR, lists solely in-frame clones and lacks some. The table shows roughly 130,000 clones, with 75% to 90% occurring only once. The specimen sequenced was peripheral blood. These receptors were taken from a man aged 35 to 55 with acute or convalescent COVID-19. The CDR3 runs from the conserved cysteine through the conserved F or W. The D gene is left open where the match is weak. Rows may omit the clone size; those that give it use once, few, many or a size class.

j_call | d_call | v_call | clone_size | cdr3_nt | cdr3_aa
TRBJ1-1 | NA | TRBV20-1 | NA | TGCAGTGCTAGAATGGGGCCTGCTTTCTTT | CSARMGPAFF
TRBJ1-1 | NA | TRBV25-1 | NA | TGTGCCAGCAGGGAGGGACGTCTGAACACTGAAGCTTTCTTT | CASREGRLNTEAFF
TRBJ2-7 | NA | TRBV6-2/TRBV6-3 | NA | TGTGCCAGCAGTTACTCTACTAGGGCGGATGATTACTTC | CASSYSTRADDYF
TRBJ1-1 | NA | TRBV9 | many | TGTGCCAGCACCTCAAGGGCGGGAGAAGCTTTCTTT | CASTSRAGEAFF
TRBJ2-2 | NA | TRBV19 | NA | TGTGCCAGTAGTATACGGGTAACCGGGGAGCTGTTTTTT | CASSIRVTGELFF
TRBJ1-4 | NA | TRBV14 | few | TGTGCCAGCAGCCATCAGACCGGGTTCGGTAATGAAAAACTGTTTTTT | CASSHQTGFGNEKLFF
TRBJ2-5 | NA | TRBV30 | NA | TGTGCCTGGAGTGTAGCGGGCAGGGCAGAGACCCAGTACTTC | CAWSVAGRAETQYF
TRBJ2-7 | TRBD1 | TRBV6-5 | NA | TGTGCCAGCAGCACCGGGACAGGGTATGGCCACGAGCAGTACTTC | CASSTGTGYGHEQYF
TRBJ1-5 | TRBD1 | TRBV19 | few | TGTGCCAGTACTCAACCGACAGGGGCGGTTCAGCCCCAGCATTTT | CASTQPTGAVQPQHF
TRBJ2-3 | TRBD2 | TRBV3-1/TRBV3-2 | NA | TGTGCCAGCACCCAAAACGCGGGACTAGCGGTAGATACGCAGTATTTT | CASTQNAGLAVDTQYF
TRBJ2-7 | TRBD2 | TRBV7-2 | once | TGTGCCAGCAGCTCTAGCGGGAGGGCCCTGGGTGAGCAGTACTTC | CASSSSGRALGEQYF
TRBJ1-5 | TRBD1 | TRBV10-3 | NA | TGTGCCATCAGTGAGGGGACAGGGAATCAGCCCCAGCATTTT | CAISEGTGNQPQHF
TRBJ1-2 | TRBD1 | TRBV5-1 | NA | TGCGCCAGCAGCCCAACTTCCGGACAGGCTAACTATGGCTACACCTTC | CASSPTSGQANYGYTF
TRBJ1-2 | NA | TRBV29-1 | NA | TGCAGCGTTGAGGGGCACGGGAACTATGGCTACACCTTC | CSVEGHGNYGYTF
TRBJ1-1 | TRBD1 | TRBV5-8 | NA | TGTGCCAGCAGCTTCACAGGGGGGACTGAAGCTTTCTTT | CASSFTGGTEAFF
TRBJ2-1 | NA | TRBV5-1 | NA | TGCGCCAGCACGCGATCAGGGGCCGACGAATACAATGAGCAGTTCTTC | CASTRSGADEYNEQFF
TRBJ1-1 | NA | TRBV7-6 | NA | TGTGCCAGCAGCTTAGGAATGGCAGGTACGAACACTGAAGCTTTCTTT | CASSLGMAGTNTEAFF
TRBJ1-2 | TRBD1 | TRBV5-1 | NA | TGCGCCAGCAGTCTGGGACAGGACGGGAACTATGGCTACACCTTC | CASSLGQDGNYGYTF